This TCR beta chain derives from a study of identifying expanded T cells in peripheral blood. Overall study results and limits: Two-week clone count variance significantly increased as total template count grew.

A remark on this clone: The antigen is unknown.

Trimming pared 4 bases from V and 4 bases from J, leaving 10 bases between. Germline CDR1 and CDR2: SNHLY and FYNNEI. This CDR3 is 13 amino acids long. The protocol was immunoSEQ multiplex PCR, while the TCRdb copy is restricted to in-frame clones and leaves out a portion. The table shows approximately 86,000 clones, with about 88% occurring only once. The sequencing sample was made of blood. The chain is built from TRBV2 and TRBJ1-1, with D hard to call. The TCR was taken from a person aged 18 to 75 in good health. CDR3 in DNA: TGTGCCAGCAGTGGGGTTGTAGGCACTGAAGCTTTCTTT. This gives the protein CASSGVVGTEAFF.